These 12 T cell receptor beta chains came from one sample sequenced in a study of human T cells and chemical hapten exposure. TCRdb analysed the RACE reads with MiXCR anew, one entry per CDR3 protein. The top ten clones hold about 1.7% of a sample with 180,000 or so distinct CDR3 sequences, about 15% of them seen once. This sample's time point: patch test 1, 2 weeks after DPC sensitization. Treatment denoted: therapeutic diphenylcyclopropenone sensitization with weekly scalp DPC. Source: whole blood, taken in connection with sensitization to the hapten diphenylcyclopropenone (DPC). The receptors were gathered from a woman in her twenties or thirties with alopecia areata. Some clones in this sample may be carry-over from other donors' samples.

This clonotype has at least ten counts. The chain joins TRBV10-3 to TRBJ2-1; D ambiguous. The CDR3 contains 11 residues. Germline V lookup: CDR1 ENHRY, CDR2 SYGVKD. Trimming pared 3 bases from V and 8 bases from J, leaving 5 bases between. The CDR3 DNA reads TGTGCCATCAGTGATATCGATGAGCAGTTCTTC. It encodes CAISDIDEQFF.

This clonotype was seen at least ten times. The rearrangement links TRBV20-1 to TRBJ2-7; TRBD2 aligns across 8 bases. The germline V gene has CDR1 DFQATT and CDR2 SNEGSKA (reference sequence). This CDR3 contains 16 residues. J lost 6 bases, V lost 0 bases, and 13 bases had no gene match. The CDR3 nucleotides read TGCAGTGCTAGAGATCGTCTAGCGGGTTTCCCTTCCGAGCAGTACTTC. This codes for CSARDRLAGFPSEQYF.

V and J are TRBV7-2 and TRBJ2-5, with D possibly being TRBD2 (6 bases). CDR3 length: 14 residues. V lost 7 bases and J 3 bases, leaving 15 bases between the germline ends. Germline lookup yields CDR1 SGHTA and CDR2 FQGNSA. CDR3 region: CASTPGGLKETQYF. The CDR3 nucleotides are TGTGCCAGCACCCCAGGAGGACTAAAAGAGACCCAGTACTTC.

This clonotype was detected once. This chain's CDR3 is CASSAPGDTQYF. The CDR3 DNA sequence: TGCGCCAGCAGCGCTCCGGGAGATACGCAGTATTTT. V and J are TRBV5-1 and TRBJ2-3; D gene ambiguous. Deletions cut 4 bases from V and 5 bases from J, with 8 bases between. Germline lookup yields CDR1 SGHRS and CDR2 YFSETQ. The CDR3 sequence is 12 residues long.

This clonotype was observed a handful of times. The CDR3 DNA reads as TGCAGTGCTAGAGGCCGCAGTCCGTACAATGAGCAGTTCTTC. Amino acids: CSARGRSPYNEQFF. The J gene is TRBJ2-1, the V gene TRBV20-1; no firm D call. Germline loops: CDR1 DFQATT, CDR2 SNEGSKA (reference sequence). The V end was cut by 1 base, the J end by 4 bases, with 11 bases between. This CDR3 is built from 14 residues.

This clonotype appeared many times. The V gene is TRBV9, the J gene TRBJ2-7, with TRBD1 as a possible D gene (7 bases). This CDR3 has 15 amino acids. V was cut by 0 bases and J by 8 bases, with 18 bases left in between. Germline V CDR1 and CDR2: SGDLS, YYNGEE. The CDR3 is CASSVEEGAGFQQYF. The CDR3 DNA reads TGTGCCAGCAGCGTAGAAGAGGGGGCGGGATTCCAGCAGTACTTC. The full variable domain, completed using reference TRBV9 and TRBJ2-7, is DSGVTQTPKHLITATGQRVTLRCSPRSGDLSVYWYQQSLDQGLQFLIQYYNGEERAKGNILERFSAQQFPDLHSELNLSSLELGDSALYFCASSVEEGAGFQQYFGPGTRLTVT.

This clonotype occurred a few times. The chain couples TRBV6-2 or TRBV6-3 to TRBJ1-1; D ambiguous. Trimming cost V 0 bases and J 7 bases, with 9 bases left between them. The CDR3 has 13 amino acids. Germline values: CDR1 MNHEY, CDR2 SVGEGT. The CDR3 here is CASSYSGQHEAFF. DNA of the CDR3: TGTGCCAGCAGTTACTCCGGCCAGCATGAAGCTTTCTTT.

Relative to its sample, this clonotype is medium-sized. This chain connects TRBV7-2 to TRBJ1-5; D is uncertain. V dropped 5 bases and J dropped 2 bases, with 10 bases sitting between them. This CDR3 contains 14 residues. Germline CDR1 and CDR2: SGHTA and FQGNSA. CDR3 protein: CASSPSGGNQPQHF. In DNA, the CDR3 is TGTGCCAGCAGCCCAAGCGGGGGCAATCAGCCCCAGCATTTT.

This clonotype appeared a few times. J is TRBJ1-6 and V is TRBV28; D not resolved. This CDR3 spans 14 amino acids. CDR1 MDHEN and CDR2 SYDVKM come from the germline V gene. The V gene lost 3 bases and the J gene lost 7 bases, with 10 bases spanning the gap. CDR3 residues: CASSFESRNSPLHF. The CDR3 DNA reads as TGTGCCAGCAGTTTTGAGAGTAGGAATTCACCCCTCCACTTT.

The chain uses TRBV6-2 or TRBV6-3 and TRBJ1-1, with D unclear. The germline V and J ends were trimmed by 6 bases and 8 bases, with 10 bases remaining between them. This CDR3 spans 11 amino acids. The germline gives CDR1 MNHEY, CDR2 SVGEGT. The CDR3 sequence: CASRGYSEAFF. The CDR3 DNA reads TGTGCCAGCAGGGGATACTCCGAAGCTTTCTTT.

This clonotype was seen only a few times. This rearrangement joins TRBV4-1 to TRBJ2-7; no clear D gene. V was cut by 3 bases and J by 2 bases, with 11 bases left in between. The CDR3 is 14 amino acids. CDR1 and CDR2 from the germline V gene are MGHRA and YSYEKL. CDR3 coding DNA: TGCGCCAGCAGCCAGTACCCCGGCCCCTACGAGCAGTACTTC. The encoded protein is CASSQYPGPYEQYF.

This clonotype was picked up a small number of times. The CDR3 here is CASSLDGVANTEAFF. CDR3 nucleotide sequence: TGCGCCAGCAGCTTGGATGGGGTTGCCAACACTGAAGCTTTCTTT. V is TRBV5-1 and J is TRBJ1-1; D uncertain. This CDR3 is built from 15 residues. Germline V gene sequence: CDR1 SGHRS, CDR2 YFSETQ. Trimming shortened V by 0 bases and J by 2 bases, and 11 bases separated the two germline ends.